The clone carrying this T cell receptor (beta chain) was recorded at least ten times. MiXCR was run by TCRdb on the reads, yielding one entry per CDR3 protein. The table has about 5,800 distinct CDR3 sequences, about 9.2% seen once. The CDR3 spans 17 residues. J was trimmed by 1 base and V by 4 bases; bases with no gene match: 11. Per germline, CDR1 MNHEY and CDR2 SMNVEV (reference sequence). Sequenced input: CD4+ T cells from synovial fluid. This chain joins TRBV27 and TRBJ2-5, with 8 bases lining up with TRBD2. The sequence was obtained from a human donor with rheumatoid arthritis. CDR3 DNA: TGTGCCAGCAGTTCCTACGCGACTCGGGGGGGCCAAGAGACCCAGTACTTC. It translates to CASSSYATRGGQETQYF.